A selection of T cell receptor beta chains follows, all from one sample in a study of technical replicates of blood from a few donors. Measured with immunoSEQ multiplex PCR; TCRdb has only the in-frame clones, and not every one. The sample includes 65,000 to 75,000 clones, 86% of them seen just once. Material: PBMCs. These TCRs come from a human donor in good health. Some clones in this sample may be carry-over from other donors' samples. Both conserved end residues are part of each CDR3. D genes are given only for firm matches.

cdr3_aa d_call j_call v_call
CASSSFRQGRDQPQHF TRBD1 TRBJ1-5 TRBV7-2
CASTERGGSMFGQFF TRBD2 TRBJ2-1 TRBV7-9
CASSKTISYEQYF . TRBJ2-7 TRBV6-5
CASSSLQGQDEAFF . TRBJ1-1 TRBV5-1
CASSQDYFEQSRFGYTF . TRBJ1-2 TRBV4-3
CASSPQTSFETDTQYF TRBD2 TRBJ2-3 TRBV7-9
CASKDRNYEQYF TRBD1 TRBJ2-7 TRBV19
CASSPPNPPGTDTQYF . TRBJ2-3 TRBV18
CATSAHGAGQETQYF . TRBJ2-5 TRBV15
CASSSLLAGLAKNIQYF TRBD2 TRBJ2-4 TRBV27
CASGSGGAADTQYF TRBD2 TRBJ2-3 TRBV5-1
CASSLSGRETQYF TRBD2 TRBJ2-5 TRBV9
CASSLDSGYNEQFF TRBD2 TRBJ2-1 TRBV7-2
CASSAGGTGELFF . TRBJ2-2 TRBV9
CASSQGWSSGGDTQYF TRBD2 TRBJ2-3 TRBV4-2
CASSSTGGDSYEQYF TRBD2 TRBJ2-7 TRBV7-2
CASSPSPPGGWQDTQYF TRBD1 TRBJ2-3 TRBV4-1
CASSQEKGFNYGYTF . TRBJ1-2 TRBV4-1
CASSRDIELHEQYF . TRBJ2-7 TRBV5-4
CASSLDSLPEGDTQYF . TRBJ2-3 TRBV7-9
CASSVGQMNTEAFF . TRBJ1-1 TRBV9
CASSPGRGEKLFF . TRBJ1-4 TRBV18
CASSGSQAGARTEAFF . TRBJ1-1 TRBV2
CASRDNRNGELFF . TRBJ2-2 TRBV19
CASRTGQYSNQPQHF . TRBJ1-5 TRBV6-5
CASSPLQGKNTGELFF . TRBJ2-2 TRBV18
CASSQKATGASGRYEQYF . TRBJ2-7 TRBV14
CASSQDVAGGRYNEQFF TRBD2 TRBJ2-1 TRBV4-3
CASSMRQGARLGETQYF TRBD1 TRBJ2-5 TRBV19
CASSPSYEQYF . TRBJ2-7 TRBV19
CAISDIAGEDTQYF TRBD2 TRBJ2-3 TRBV6-5
CASSYLRGGVYEQYF TRBD2 TRBJ2-7 TRBV6-6
CASSQQGTGGTKLFF TRBD1 TRBJ1-4 TRBV4-3
CASSGETYEQYF . TRBJ2-7 TRBV11-2
CASTDRGQLANSPLHF TRBD1 TRBJ1-6 TRBV19
CASSSDRGRETQYF TRBD1 TRBJ2-5 TRBV27
CASSLTGVQETQYF . TRBJ2-5 TRBV19
CASSEILTNYGYTF . TRBJ1-2 TRBV6-1
CASSPVVAGGPETQYF TRBD2 TRBJ2-5 TRBV7-2
CASSPNEGDTQYF . TRBJ2-3 TRBV11-3
CAWGLAGGGYEQYF TRBD2 TRBJ2-7 TRBV30
CASSYLQGNYGYTF TRBD1 TRBJ1-2 TRBV6-5
CASRETTGTPLHF TRBD1 TRBJ1-6 TRBV6-1
CASSPRANTEAFF . TRBJ1-1 TRBV7-2
CASRAGTGSPYEQYF . TRBJ2-7 TRBV5-4
CASSLEGLGYGYTF . TRBJ1-2 TRBV7-9